The T cell receptor (beta chain) described here comes from a study of Graves' ophthalmopathy and Graves' hyperthyroidism. Study-wide points: In blood appeared most of the expanded thyroid clonotypes whose frequency exceeded 0.001.

This clonotype was counted many times. Its matching antigen is unknown. Investigators amplified TCR beta CDR3 regions from RNA transcripts. The workflow started with a first-round RT-PCR run with HTBI primers and then moved on to a second-round multiplex PCR. MiXCR, run by TCRdb on the multiplex PCR reads, gives a single entry per CDR3 protein. The repertoire has about 340,000 distinct CDR3 sequences, 15% to 20% of them found once; the top ten carry 9% to 15%. None of the included patients had other autoimmune diseases, uncontrolled infections, pregnancy or lactation, as these led to exclusion. From fresh peripheral blood, roughly 11 ml in volume, the PBMCs were obtained. V was pared by 8 bases and J by 8 bases, with 9 bases between. Germline V gives CDR1 MDHEN, CDR2 SYDVKM. The CDR3 length is 10 residues.

This TCR came from an adult man with Graves' ophthalmopathy. Sequencing used peripheral blood. This sequence joins TRBV28 and TRBJ1-1; D remains unclear. CDR3 coding DNA: TGTGCCAGCGAGGCTAGGGAAGCTTTCTTT. This encodes CASEAREAFF.